The 5 T cell receptor beta chains presented below share a single source sample, sequenced in a study of T cells in localized non-small cell lung cancer. Sequencing was performed with immunoSEQ multiplex PCR; in TCRdb, only in-frame clones are kept and a portion is missing. The table shows almost 30,000 clones, with 88% occurring only once. This sample comprised peripheral blood, obtained before any cancer treatment. These receptors were obtained from an older female donor with stage III squamous cell lung carcinoma.

The chain has TRBV28 and TRBJ2-1; 12 bases fit TRBD1. J was trimmed by 5 bases and V by 7 bases; bases with no gene match: 15. From germline, CDR1 is MDHEN and CDR2 SYDVKM. This CDR3 contains 18 residues. CDR3 sequence reads: CASTLFRDRGRENNEQFF. The CDR3 coding sequence is TGTGCCAGCACCCTATTCCGGGACAGGGGGCGCGAGAACAATGAGCAGTTCTTC. Using reference TRBV28 and TRBJ2-1 for the parts outside the CDR3, the full variable domain is DVKVTQSSRYLVKRTGEKVFLECVQDMDHENMFWYRQDPGLGLRLIYFSYDVKMKEKGDIPEGYSVSREKKERFSLILESASTNQTSMYLCASTLFRDRGRENNEQFFGPGTRLTVL.

The chain has TRBV28 and TRBJ2-7; 10 positions match TRBD2. V lost 5 bases to trimming and J lost 5 bases; unmatched junction nucleotides: 9. Looked up from germline, CDR1 is MDHEN and CDR2 is SYDVKM. The CDR3 sequence is 15 residues long. The DNA of the CDR3 is TGTGCCAGCAGTCCTTCTAGCGGGAGTTCCCACGAGCAGTACTTC. Translation gives CASSPSSGSSHEQYF.

The chain links TRBV30 to TRBJ2-7; TRBD2 agrees at 9 bases. Germline V lookup: CDR1 GTSNPN, CDR2 SVGIG (reference sequence). V shed 0 bases and J 2 bases; nucleotides not matched to a gene: 2. CDR3 size: 14 residues. The CDR3 here is CAWSVGGGAYEQYF. CDR3 sequence (DNA): TGTGCCTGGAGTGTAGGCGGGGGGGCCTACGAGCAGTACTTC. Filled out from reference TRBV30 and TRBJ2-7, the complete variable domain reads SQTIHQWPATLVQPVGSPLSLECTVEGTSNPNLYWYRQAAGRGLQLLFYSVGIGQISSEVPQNLSASRPQDRQFILSSKKLLLSDSGFYLCAWSVGGGAYEQYFGPGTRLTVT.

The rearrangement links TRBV10-3 to TRBJ2-3, with D tentatively TRBD2 (6 bases). Germline V gene sequence: CDR1 ENHRY, CDR2 SYGVKD. The germline V and J ends were trimmed by 8 bases and 0 bases, with 9 bases remaining between them. This CDR3 is 13 amino acids long. CDR3 DNA sequence: TGTGCCATCTTAGCGGCTAGCACAGATACGCAGTATTTT. Amino acid sequence: CAILAASTDTQYF.

CDR3 protein: CASVMGGRGSQHF. The CDR3 DNA reads as TGTGCCAGCGTGATGGGGGGCCGTGGGTCCCAGCATTTT. V and J are TRBV28 and TRBJ1-5; D is perhaps TRBD1 (6 bases). Germline CDR1 and CDR2: MDHEN and SYDVKM. This CDR3 is 13 amino acids long. V was cut by 8 bases and J by 11 bases, with 19 bases left in between.